Below are 22 T cell receptor beta chains sequenced from a single sample in a study of T cells after yellow fever vaccination. TCRdb re-analysed the 5' RACE reads in MiXCR, keeping a single row per CDR3 protein. The table includes 27,000 or so distinct CDR3 sequences, 4.4% detected once. The sample was CD8+ T cells sorted from PBMCs, taken 5 days after the yellow fever booster vaccination. Receptors were obtained from a man aged 25-40 years who received the YFV17D yellow fever vaccine.

This clonotype was observed at least ten times. This chain joins TRBV20-1 and TRBJ2-3, with 8 nucleotides matching TRBD2. The CDR3 covers 17 residues. With 4 bases clipped from V and 3 bases from J, the junction kept 15 bases outside the gene matches. Germline V CDR1 and CDR2: DFQATT, SNEGSKA (reference sequence). The CDR3 is CSATALPREARTDTQYF. CDR3 bases: TGCAGTGCTACTGCTTTACCGCGGGAGGCGAGGACAGATACGCAGTATTTT.

This clonotype was seen at least ten times. The chain is built from TRBV7-2 and TRBJ2-7; D remains ambiguous. With 2 bases removed from V and 0 bases from J, the gap between germline ends came to 8 bases. The CDR3 is 14 amino acids. CDR1 and CDR2 from the germline V gene are SGHTA and FQGNSA. Written as DNA, the CDR3 is TGTGCCAGCAGCTTAACGTGGAGCTCCTACGAGCAGTACTTC. Protein sequence: CASSLTWSSYEQYF.

This clonotype came up many times. V is TRBV9 and J is TRBJ2-5, with D perhaps being TRBD1 or TRBD2 (5 bases each). CDR1 is SGDLS, CDR2 YYNGEE, per germline. Trimming stripped 3 bases from V and 4 bases from J, with 16 bases between. This CDR3 has 15 residues. The CDR3 region is CASSASGDRGETQYF. The CDR3 coding sequence is TGTGCCAGCAGCGCCTCCGGGGACCGGGGAGAGACCCAGTACTTC. The full variable domain, in which reference TRBV9 and TRBJ2-5 provide the parts outside the CDR3, is DSGVTQTPKHLITATGQRVTLRCSPRSGDLSVYWYQQSLDQGLQFLIQYYNGEERAKGNILERFSAQQFPDLHSELNLSSLELGDSALYFCASSASGDRGETQYFGPGTRLLVL.

This clonotype was recorded many times. This sequence joins TRBV20-1 and TRBJ2-7; tentatively, D is TRBD2 (6 bases). The V end was cut by 1 base, the J end by 2 bases, with 12 bases between. The CDR3 covers 14 residues. In germline, CDR1 is DFQATT, CDR2 SNEGSKA (reference sequence). CDR3 sequence: CSARVASETYEQYF. DNA of the CDR3: TGCAGTGCTAGAGTGGCTAGCGAAACCTACGAGCAGTACTTC.

This clonotype was picked up many times. The rearrangement links TRBV12-3 or TRBV12-4 to TRBJ2-1; maybe TRBD1 (5 bases). The CDR3 extends over 17 amino acids. The V gene lost 6 bases and the J gene lost 4 bases, with 22 bases spanning the gap. The CDR3 sequence is CASSLIAPGAEYNEQFF. CDR3 DNA: TGTGCCAGCAGCTTAATAGCTCCTGGGGCGGAGTACAATGAGCAGTTCTTC.

Ten or more counts support this clonotype. V gene TRBV7-9 combines with J gene TRBJ1-1, with D possibly TRBD1 on 6 matching bases. V lost 5 bases to trimming and J lost 10 bases, with 14 bases between them. Germline CDR1 is SEHNR and CDR2 is FQNEAQ (reference sequence). This CDR3 contains 12 residues. The CDR3, as DNA: TGTGCCAGCAGCCTCGGGACCAGGGGAGCTTTCTTT. This translates into CASSLGTRGAFF.

This clonotype was picked up many times. The chain employs TRBV10-2 and TRBJ2-3; no clear D. The CDR3 runs 12 residues. CDR1 is WSHSY and CDR2 is SAAADI in the germline V gene. Trimming pared 3 bases from V and 6 bases from J, leaving 7 bases between. CDR3 amino acids: CASSDFWDTQYF. DNA for the CDR3: TGCGCCAGCAGTGATTTCTGGGATACGCAGTATTTT.

This clonotype has at least ten counts. The chain uses TRBV5-6 and TRBJ2-4; possible D gene TRBD1, 6 bases. Per the germline V gene, CDR1 is SGHDT and CDR2 is YYEEEE. V gave up 2 bases and J gave up 4 bases, with 7 bases separating them. The CDR3 is made up of 13 amino acids. CDR3 amino acids: CASSLTGKNIQYF. CDR3 DNA sequence: TGTGCCAGCAGCTTAACAGGGAAAAACATTCAGTACTTC.

This clonotype came up many times. V is TRBV7-9 and J is TRBJ2-3; 7 nucleotides line up with TRBD1. The CDR3 totals 15 residues. The trim removed 5 bases at V and 2 bases at J, leaving 7 bases unmatched. Per germline, CDR1 SEHNR and CDR2 FQNEAQ (reference sequence). The CDR3 spells CASSRQGGDTDTQYF. The CDR3 nucleotides are TGTGCCAGCAGCAGACAGGGTGGGGACACAGATACGCAGTATTTT.

At least ten counts were recorded for this clonotype. CDR3 amino acids: CASRRTVGQETQYF. CDR3 coding DNA: TGTGCCAGCAGGCGGACGGTGGGTCAAGAGACCCAGTACTTC. The rearrangement joins TRBV27 to TRBJ2-5; D unclear. Trimming shortened V by 6 bases and J by 2 bases, and 13 bases separated the two germline ends. The CDR3 extends over 14 amino acids. Germline V gene lookup returns CDR1 MNHEY and CDR2 SMNVEV (reference sequence).

The table lists this clonotype with a few counts. The J gene is TRBJ1-4, the V gene TRBV10-2, with D perhaps matching TRBD1 (5 bases). The V gene lost 4 bases and the J gene lost 7 bases, with 13 bases spanning the gap. There are 14 residues in the CDR3. CDR1 is WSHSY, CDR2 SAAADI, per germline. CDR3 in DNA: TGCGCCAGCAGTGGTGCAGGGTGGAGTGAAAAACTGTTTTTT. Amino acid sequence: CASSGAGWSEKLFF.

In nucleotides, the CDR3 is TGTGCCAGCAGCGTAGAACAGGGAAGCTCCTACGAGCAGTACTTC. This translates into CASSVEQGSSYEQYF. This chain links TRBV9 with TRBJ2-7; tentatively, D is TRBD1 (6 bases). Germline V CDR1 and CDR2: SGDLS, YYNGEE. Trimming cost V 0 bases and J 0 bases, with 10 bases left between them. The CDR3 contains 15 residues.

This clonotype was observed at least ten times. The gene calls are TRBV29-1 and TRBJ2-7; 11 bases align to TRBD2. The CDR3 sequence is 13 residues long. Per germline, CDR1 SQVTM and CDR2 ANQGSEA. Trimming cost V 6 bases and J 2 bases; bases outside gene matches: 3. The CDR3: CSVLLAGAYEQYF. The CDR3 nucleotides are TGCAGCGTGCTACTAGCGGGAGCCTACGAGCAGTACTTC.

This clonotype was observed at least ten times. The chain combines TRBV20-1 with TRBJ2-5; 10 nucleotides line up with TRBD1. The V gene end was trimmed by 5 bases and the J gene end by 4 bases; junction bases not matched to a gene: 7. Per the germline V gene, CDR1 is DFQATT and CDR2 is SNEGSKA (reference sequence). The CDR3 consists of 14 residues. DNA for the CDR3: TGCAGTGCTGAACCGGGACAGGGGCCAGAGACCCAGTACTTC. This gives the protein CSAEPGQGPETQYF.

This clonotype was detected many times. The chain couples TRBV12-3 or TRBV12-4 to TRBJ2-5; the D is unclear. The CDR3 sequence is 12 residues long. Trimming cost V 5 bases and J 5 bases, with 9 bases left between them. CDR3 amino acids: CASSLDWETQYF. CDR3 coding DNA: TGTGCCAGCAGTCTCGATTGGGAGACCCAGTACTTC.

The table lists this clonotype with many counts. V usage is TRBV6-2 or TRBV6-3 and J usage is TRBJ2-1; TRBD2 matches at 10 bases. The trim removed 8 bases at V and 1 base at J, leaving 17 bases unmatched. Germline V CDR1 and CDR2: MNHEY, SVGEGT. CDR3 length equals 19 residues. The CDR3 here is CASGDPLAGPLGSYNEQFF. The CDR3 DNA reads as TGTGCCAGCGGGGATCCACTAGCGGGACCCCTAGGTTCCTACAATGAGCAGTTCTTC.

This clonotype was found a few times. The V and J genes are TRBV7-3 and TRBJ2-1; D might be TRBD1 or TRBD2, each matching 5 bases. CDR3 size: 12 residues. Germline V gene lookup returns CDR1 SGHTA and CDR2 FQGTGA. V was pared by 5 bases and J by 5 bases, with 7 bases between. The CDR3 loop reads CASSMGHNEQFF. DNA for the CDR3: TGTGCCAGCAGCATGGGACACAATGAGCAGTTCTTC.

This clonotype has at least ten counts. V and J are TRBV29-1 and TRBJ2-1; no clear D gene. Germline CDR1 SQVTM, CDR2 ANQGSEA. The CDR3 is made up of 12 amino acids. Trimming shortened V by 3 bases and J by 2 bases, and 5 bases separated the two germline ends. For the CDR3, the DNA is TGCAGCGTTGAGTATCCCTACAATGAGCAGTTCTTC. This translates into CSVEYPYNEQFF.

This clonotype was picked up many times. This chain connects TRBV11-2 to TRBJ2-7; D ambiguous. Per germline, CDR1 SGHAT and CDR2 FQNNGV. Trimming took off 1 base at V and 4 bases at J, with 5 bases between the two ends. CDR3 length equals 12 residues. Written as DNA, the CDR3 is TGTGCCAGCAGCTTAGGTAATTACGAGCAGTACTTC. This sequence encodes CASSLGNYEQYF.

In this sample, this clonotype turned up many times. The CDR3 sequence is CASSWDTQETQYF. The CDR3 DNA sequence: TGTGCCAGCAGCTGGGACACCCAAGAGACCCAGTACTTC. V usage is TRBV5-6 and J usage is TRBJ2-5, with D possibly TRBD1 on 6 matching bases. The germline V and J ends were trimmed by 3 bases and 1 base, with 7 bases remaining between them. The CDR3 consists of 13 residues. Germline values: CDR1 SGHDT, CDR2 YYEEEE.

This clonotype has at least ten counts. J is TRBJ2-1 and V is TRBV27; TRBD1 matches 9 bases. This CDR3 has 13 amino acids. With 5 bases clipped from V and 12 bases from J, the junction kept 8 bases outside the gene matches. Per germline, CDR1 MNHEY and CDR2 SMNVEV (reference sequence). The CDR3 region has the DNA TGTGCCAGCAGTGCCGGGACAGGGTATGGGCAGTTCTTC. Its protein is CASSAGTGYGQFF.

This clonotype showed up many times. This sequence joins TRBV6-2 or TRBV6-3 and TRBJ1-2; TRBD1 matches 8 bases. The J segment lost 6 bases and the V segment lost 5 bases, leaving 8 bases of the junction unmatched. Germline V gene lookup returns CDR1 MNHEY and CDR2 SVGEGT. The CDR3 has 14 residues. CDR3 sequence (DNA): TGTGCCAGCAGTGGCGCCGGGACAGGAGATGGCTACACCTTC. Its protein product is CASSGAGTGDGYTF.